This entry lists 11 T cell receptor beta chains sequenced from one sample in a study of blood T cells in healthy people across ages. Next came a second PCR, run for roughly 6 to 11 cycles, which used a sample-barcoded 5' primer along with a J-beta primer mix. TCRdb reprocessed the 5' RACE reads via MiXCR and lists one record per CDR3 protein. Here the sample spans more than 500,000 distinct CDR3 sequences, about 26% being singletons. These records were also assigned to another study, of T cells of mothers and their children.

The sequencing input was blood. The receptors stem from a boy aged 2-9 years in good health.

V is TRBV6-5 and J is TRBJ2-3; 9 nucleotides align to TRBD2. Germline lookup yields CDR1 MNHEY and CDR2 SVGAGI. The CDR3 is 14 amino acids. Germline trimming cut 6 bases from V and 5 bases from J; bases unmatched to any gene: 6. The CDR3 protein is CASRPGLAGDTQYF. CDR3 coding DNA: TGTGCCAGCAGACCGGGACTAGCAGGAGATACGCAGTATTTT.

The rearrangement links TRBV12-3 or TRBV12-4 to TRBJ1-2; D is perhaps TRBD1 (6 bases). The CDR3 consists of 12 residues. V shed 6 bases and J shed 8 bases, with 13 bases lying between them. Here the CDR3 DNA reads TGTGCCAGCAGATACAGGGTTGGCGGCTACACCTTC. It is translated as CASRYRVGGYTF.

This clonotype was seen more than once but under ten times. The chain employs TRBV24-1 and TRBJ2-5, with 7 positions matching TRBD1. Trimming at V came to 4 bases and at J to 2 bases, leaving 9 bases not matched to a gene. Germline values: CDR1 KGHDR, CDR2 SFDVKD. The length of the CDR3 is 16 residues. The CDR3 DNA is TGTGCCACCAGTGACCAGATCCCGGGACAGCAAGAGACCCAGTACTTC. It encodes CATSDQIPGQQETQYF.

This chain uses TRBV4-1 with TRBJ2-7; TRBD1 matches at 9 bases. Germline V gene sequence: CDR1 MGHRA, CDR2 YSYEKL. V lost 4 bases to trimming and J lost 3 bases; unmatched junction nucleotides: 7. The CDR3 consists of 15 residues. In nucleotides, the CDR3 is TGCGCCAGCAGCCCTCCGGGACAGGGTAACTACGAGCAGTACTTC. Protein: CASSPPGQGNYEQYF.

About this clonotype: One end of the junction varies from germline; a read error may be responsible. The chain recombines TRBV6-5 with TRBJ2-7, with D perhaps TRBD1 (6 bases). This CDR3 is 13 amino acids long. The V gene's germline CDR1 is MNHEY and CDR2 SVGAGI. The CDR3 DNA is TGTGCCAGCAGTCCTTCCTCACAGGGACGGACCAACTTC. As protein: CASSPSSQGRTNF.

This clonotype was counted once. The chain employs TRBV29-1 and TRBJ1-1; D is undetermined. Germline CDR1 reads SQVTM; CDR2 reads ANQGSEA. V lost 2 bases to trimming and J lost 6 bases, with 10 bases between them. This CDR3 region has 12 residues. The CDR3 DNA sequence: TGCAGCGTTGAACGAGATCTCCCTGAAGCTTTCTTT. Its protein is CSVERDLPEAFF.

This sequence joins TRBV10-3 and TRBJ2-7; D may be TRBD2 (7 bases). Per the germline V gene, CDR1 is ENHRY and CDR2 is SYGVKD. Trimming cost V 6 bases and J 9 bases, with 21 bases left between them. This CDR3 is built from 14 residues. The CDR3 sequence is CAIRESTGGRVQYF. The CDR3, as DNA: TGTGCCATCAGAGAATCTACGGGGGGCCGTGTGCAGTACTTC.

This chain joins TRBV6-5 and TRBJ2-1; 9 nucleotides agree with TRBD2. CDR1 is MNHEY, CDR2 SVGAGI, per germline. CDR3 size: 16 residues. V dropped 4 bases and J dropped 0; count of bases not matched to a gene: 4. The CDR3 bases are TGTGCCAGCAGTTTCCTAGCGGGGAGCTCCTACAATGAGCAGTTCTTC. Amino acids: CASSFLAGSSYNEQFF.

Concerning this clonotype: A read error may account for a junction end that differs from germline. This sequence joins TRBV6-2 or TRBV6-3 and TRBJ2-4; D ambiguous. From germline, CDR1 is MNHEY and CDR2 SVGEGT. This CDR3 has 13 residues. CDR3 DNA: TGTGCCAGCAGTTCTCACAGCAAAAGCATTCAGTACTTC. Translating gives CASSSHSKSIQYF.

This clonotype was seen a few times. The chain employs TRBV27 and TRBJ2-7; D call uncertain. This CDR3 has 11 amino acids. The ends were cut back, 6 bases at V and 5 bases at J, with 8 bases in the middle. Germline V gene sequence: CDR1 MNHEY, CDR2 SMNVEV (reference sequence). CDR3 residues: CASSTFNEQYF. For the CDR3, the DNA is TGTGCCAGCAGCACCTTTAACGAGCAGTACTTC.

This chain uses TRBV18 with TRBJ1-1; D might be TRBD1 (5 bases). V lost 3 bases, J lost 4 bases, and 12 bases lay in between. This CDR3 region has 14 residues. CDR1 is KGHSH and CDR2 is LQKENI in the germline V gene. Here the CDR3 reads CASSPEVGGTEAFF. The CDR3 DNA reads TGTGCCAGCTCACCCGAAGTCGGGGGCACTGAAGCTTTCTTT.